Here is one TCR beta chain with its context. Its antigen is as yet unknown. CDR3 length: 14 amino acids. J lost 10 bases, V lost 0 bases, and 8 bases had no gene match. Germline V lookup: CDR1 SGHAT, CDR2 FQNNGV. The primer mix had 60 Vbeta and 13 Jbeta primers. The protocol was immunoSEQ multiplex PCR, while the TCRdb copy is restricted to in-frame clones and leaves out a portion. This sample's table reports around 100,000 clones. This record comes from a study of cytomegalovirus exposure and HLA in healthy donors. General study points: The study flagged 150 to 200 TCR beta chains as cytomegalovirus-associated. A later analysis linked a missense variant in DCLRE1C to the trimming of TCR beta V and J genes. A highly shared variant cluster was judged a likely technical artifact.

The V and J genes are TRBV11-2 and TRBJ2-5; TRBD2 agrees at 7 bases. Sequencing was done on a sample of PBMCs. The TCR originated in a man in his thirties or forties in good health and CMV-seronegative. CDR3 bases: TGTGCCAGCAGCTTAGATCCCGGACTAGGGAACCAGTACTTC. Its protein is CASSLDPGLGNQYF.